The entry below gives a single T cell receptor (beta chain) sequence along with its context. Its antigen specificity is not known. Qualities for individual bases were not recorded, and no much larger clone is one base off. This sample is part of a study of beta chain features in type 1 diabetes (dated by TCRdb to 2016 to 2018). In terms of the full investigation: Patients and healthy donors did not differ in mean age, gender distribution, total cell number or subset yield. Across all samples, around 99 million sorted cells were examined, and cell number per subset correlated strongly with RNA yield. The study compared TCRB repertoires of sorted circulating CD4+ T cell subsets between recently diagnosed type 1 diabetes patients and matched healthy donors. Naive and central memory subsets were obtained from all 30 or so donors, but regulatory and stem cell-like memory subsets were isolated from only 8 patients and roughly 8 healthy donors. Paper-wide results and their limitations: Type 1 diabetes patients showed a moderate but significant shortening of TCRB CDR3 length in all four CD4+ subsets. Naive, central memory and regulatory TCRB repertoires appeared more similar among patients than among healthy donors. Patients with type 1 diabetes made fewer insertions and deleted more nucleotides at VDJ recombination sites, implying thymic rearrangement abnormalities. Because cDNA rather than genomic DNA was sequenced, highly expressing activated cells could have been over-represented, although no difference in activation and CD3 levels was found between groups. Because the HLA sub-analyses included only small numbers of individuals, any influence of HLA type on TCRB rearrangement was left unresolved. Shorter templates might have been favored by PCR, but patient and control samples were amplified and corrected together, so both groups would have been affected equally by any skew.

The entire isolated RNA was reverse transcribed using the High Capacity cDNA Reverse Transcription Kit, and thus expressed TCRB transcripts were sequenced. Deep immunoSEQ sequencing was performed on naive, central memory and regulatory T cell samples, with an average of roughly 3.6 million total reads per sample. After sorted cells were lysed in RLT buffer, RNA was extracted with DNase-treated RNeasy Micro or Mini kits, with the choice depending on cell number. To prevent cross-contamination, every cell subset was processed on its own, while patient and healthy donor samples were processed together. TCRB sequences were amplified from cDNA with the immunoSEQ multiplex PCR, producing 87-bp fragments spanning the CDR3 region. Amplicons were sequenced on the Illumina HiSeq platform. The study's own analysis went as follows. PCR bias was corrected computationally using synthetic template baselines, and reads within Hamming distance 2 were collapsed, with unmergeable singletons discarded. By aligning reads against IMGT, V, D and J genes, CDR3 length, and insertions or deletions at six rearrangement sites were assigned. Within each subset, clonotype counts were normalized to sorted cell number, after which true diversity and Gini coefficients were computed with the tcR R package. The overlap coefficient, calculated on TCRB nucleotide sequences, was used to quantify repertoire sharing. As a proxy for the pre-selection repertoire, out-of-frame TCRB sequences from naive cells were analyzed. Held by TCRdb, this immuneACCESS table contains in-frame sequences only and omits some clones. Under half of the omission traces to an unresolved V gene where checked; the cause of the rest is unknown. V, J and clone size are taken as reported in that table, and D and trimming were inferred from the DNA itself. The sample table records about 700,000 clones; around 15% of these occur just once. Approximately 0.022% of the sample lies in the top ten.

The CDR3 has 15 amino acids, counting the end cysteine and phenylalanine. Only CDR3 DNA remains: 45 bases, in frame from the first base. The CDR1 and CDR2 encoded by the germline V gene are SGHTA and FQGNSA. Germline trimming: 5 bases from V, 3 bases from J; junction bases outside gene matches: 10. Each donor gave one peripheral blood draw, averaging roughly 120 mL, which was collected into heparinised tubes. Naive, central memory, regulatory and stem cell-like memory CD4+ T cells were sorted on a BD FACSAria II using a panel including CD45RO, CCR7, CD25, CD127, CD95 and CD27. Purity was above 98% for every sorted population. PBMCs were isolated right away by Lymphoprep density gradient centrifugation and were stained directly, without culture. So that batch effects would be minimized, each experiment stained and sorted samples in pairs, pairing one healthy donor with one patient.

The sequence was obtained from a man aged 18 to 29 with type 1 diabetes. Recombination joined TRBV7-2 with TRBJ2-7; 7 central bases correspond to TRBD2. Sequences were obtained from naive CD4+ T cells from blood. This specimen's cell subset or site label, interpreted: true naive CD4+ T cells. The nucleotide sequence reads TGTGCCAGCAGCCCCCCCGGAGCGGGGAACTACGAGCAGTACTTC. Translated, it reads CASSPPGAGNYEQYF.